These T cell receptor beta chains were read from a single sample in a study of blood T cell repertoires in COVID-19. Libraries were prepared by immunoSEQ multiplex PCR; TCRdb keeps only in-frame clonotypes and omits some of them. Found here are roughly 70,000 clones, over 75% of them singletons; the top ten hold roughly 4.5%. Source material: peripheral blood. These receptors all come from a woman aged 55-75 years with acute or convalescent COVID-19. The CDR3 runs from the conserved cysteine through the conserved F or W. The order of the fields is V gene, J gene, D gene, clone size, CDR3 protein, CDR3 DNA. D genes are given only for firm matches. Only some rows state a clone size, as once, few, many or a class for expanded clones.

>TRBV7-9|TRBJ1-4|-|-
CASSLVSGFANEKLFF
TGTGCCAGCAGCTTAGTCTCCGGGTTTGCTAATGAAAAACTGTTTTTT
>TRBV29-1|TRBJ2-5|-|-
CSVDRNGETQYF
TGCAGCGTTGACCGTAACGGAGAGACCCAGTACTTC
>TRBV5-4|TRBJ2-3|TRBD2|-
CASSLRLAGASTDTQYF
TGTGCCAGCAGCTTGCGACTAGCGGGAGCCAGCACAGATACGCAGTATTTT
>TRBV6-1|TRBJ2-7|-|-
CASSEAYSFYEQYF
TGTGCCAGCAGTGAAGCATACAGCTTCTACGAGCAGTACTTC
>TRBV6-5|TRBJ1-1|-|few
CASRRTPNTEAFF
TGTGCCAGCAGACGGACACCGAACACTGAAGCTTTCTTT
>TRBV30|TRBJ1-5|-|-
CAWSEDSDPYQPQHF
TGTGCCTGGAGTGAGGACAGTGATCCATATCAGCCCCAGCATTTT
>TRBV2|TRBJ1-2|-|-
CASSATGAVNYGYTF
TGTGCCAGCAGTGCCACAGGAGCTGTTAACTATGGCTACACCTTC
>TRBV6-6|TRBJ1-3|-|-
CASSPPGRVQGNTIYF
TGTGCCAGCAGTCCCCCCGGCAGGGTGCAAGGAAACACCATATATTTT
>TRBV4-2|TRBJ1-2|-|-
CASSQTANYGYTF
TGTGCCAGCAGCCAGACAGCTAACTATGGCTACACCTTC
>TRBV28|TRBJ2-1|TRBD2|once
CASSASGSSYNEQFF
TGTGCCAGCAGTGCAAGCGGGAGCTCCTACAATGAGCAGTTCTTC
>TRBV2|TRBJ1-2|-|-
CASSEMAVYGYTF
TGTGCCAGCAGTGAAATGGCTGTCTATGGCTACACCTTC